The sequence of this TCR beta chain was determined in a study of blood T cell repertoires in COVID-19. This CDR3 has 16 amino acids. Germline V lookup: CDR1 KGHSH, CDR2 LQKENI. With V trimmed by 1 base and J by 2 bases, 6 bases remained unmatched. Using immunoSEQ multiplex PCR, the repertoire was profiled, and TCRdb retains in-frame clones only, with some absent. The sample has fewer than 450,000 clones; roughly 87% are singletons. The V call is TRBV18, the J call TRBJ2-7, with 9 bases identical to TRBD2. The sequence came from a young woman who had recovered from COVID-19. The sequenced material came from PBMCs or T cells enriched from blood (not recorded which). CDR3 sequence: CASSPRAAGGTYEQYF. As DNA, the CDR3 is TGTGCCAGCTCACCACGGGCGGCGGGGGGGACCTACGAGCAGTACTTC.